The 26 T cell receptor beta chains in this list originate from one sample, sequenced in a study of blood T cell repertoires in COVID-19. Clones were sequenced by immunoSEQ multiplex PCR, and TCRdb holds only the in-frame ones, with some missing. The sample has approximately 150,000 clones, 70% to 90% seen once. Input material: peripheral blood. The receptors derive from an elderly woman with COVID-19, enrolled during active disease.

This clone was recorded only once. The chain joins TRBV11-2 to TRBJ2-7; a possible D gene is TRBD1 (5 bases). The ends were cut back, 1 base at V and 9 bases at J, with 10 bases in the middle. There are 12 residues in the CDR3. Germline CDR1 reads SGHAT; CDR2 reads FQNNGV. CDR3 loop: CASSLGGDRQYF. The CDR3 DNA reads as TGTGCCAGCAGCTTAGGAGGAGACAGGCAGTACTTC.

V usage is TRBV6-5 and J usage is TRBJ2-7; D remains ambiguous. The CDR3 extends over 13 amino acids. The germline gives CDR1 MNHEY, CDR2 SVGAGI. V dropped 5 bases and J dropped 2 bases, with 10 bases sitting between them. The CDR3 DNA is TGTGCCAGCAGTACCCAGGCCGCCTACGAGCAGTACTTC. Protein sequence: CASSTQAAYEQYF.

J is TRBJ2-7 and V is TRBV28; tentative D call: TRBD1 (5 bases). This CDR3 contains 15 residues. Germline V gene data show CDR1 as MDHEN and CDR2 as SYDVKM. V was clipped by 6 bases and J by 0 bases, with 15 bases between them. In DNA, the CDR3 is TGTGCCAGCAGGTCCTTCGGACACCGCTCCTACGAGCAGTACTTC. Protein product: CASRSFGHRSYEQYF.

J is TRBJ2-5 and V is TRBV5-1, with D maybe TRBD2 (6 bases). The CDR3 is 14 residues long. V dropped 0 bases and J dropped 7 bases, with 13 bases sitting between them. The germline V gene has CDR1 SGHRS and CDR2 YFSETQ. The CDR3 loop is CASSLVQEGGTQYF. The DNA for the CDR3 is TGCGCCAGCAGCTTGGTTCAGGAGGGAGGGACCCAGTACTTC.

This sequence joins TRBV6-5 and TRBJ1-5; weak D call: TRBD1 (6 bases). Germline V lookup: CDR1 MNHEY, CDR2 SVGAGI. This CDR3 spans 15 amino acids. V shed 7 bases and J shed 3 bases, with 16 bases lying between them. DNA for the CDR3: TGTGCCAGCAACGCACGACGGACAGACAATCAGCCCCAGCATTTT. It yields the protein CASNARRTDNQPQHF.

In the case of this clone: This sample includes further DNA sequences coding for the same CDR3. V usage is TRBV7-9 and J usage is TRBJ2-3, with 8 bases fitting TRBD2. The CDR3 has 14 residues. V lost 6 bases and J lost 1; bases outside the gene matches: 3. CDR1 and CDR2 from the germline V gene are SEHNR and FQNEAQ (reference sequence). This CDR3 reads CASSRSGGTDTQYF. DNA for the CDR3: TGTGCCAGCAGTCGTAGCGGGGGCACAGATACGCAGTATTTT.

In the case of this clone: Germline is not matched at one junction end, which may reflect a read error. This chain joins TRBV7-7 and TRBJ2-5, with D maybe TRBD2 (5 bases). From germline, CDR1 is SSHAT and CDR2 FNYEAQ (reference sequence). CDR3 length equals 15 residues. CDR3: CASSLGLEDRETQYF. The CDR3, as DNA: TGTGCTAGCAGCTTAGGGCTGGAGGATCGGGAGACCCAGTACTTC.

The chain is built from TRBV10-3 and TRBJ1-2; 7 bases agree with TRBD1. Germline loops: CDR1 ENHRY, CDR2 SYGVKD. The CDR3 spans 14 residues. The J segment lost 5 bases and the V segment lost 3 bases, leaving 6 bases of the junction unmatched. CDR3 nucleotides: TGTGCCATCAGTGAAGAGGGGGCGCGGTATGGCTACACCTTC. It translates to CAISEEGARYGYTF.

The gene calls are TRBV20-1 and TRBJ1-1, with 8 positions matching TRBD1. The CDR3 contains 13 residues. The J segment lost 10 bases and the V segment lost 3 bases, leaving 10 bases of the junction unmatched. CDR1 and CDR2 (germline): DFQATT, SNEGSKA (reference sequence). The DNA for the CDR3 is TGCAGTGCTAGTCAAACAGGGGGTCCAGGAGCTTTCTTT. Residues: CSASQTGGPGAFF.

The chain has TRBV10-3 and TRBJ1-5; 8 bases line up with TRBD1. After removal of 5 bases from V and 3 bases from J, the junction contained 6 bases not matched to a gene. Germline-derived CDR1 and CDR2 are ENHRY and SYGVKD. The CDR3 consists of 15 residues. The CDR3 reads CAISSQGADNQPQHF. The CDR3 region has the DNA TGTGCCATCAGTTCCCAGGGGGCGGACAATCAGCCCCAGCATTTT.

The chain is built from TRBV2 and TRBJ1-3; D remains ambiguous. The V gene lost 0 bases and the J gene lost 4 bases, with 13 bases spanning the gap. Germline lookup yields CDR1 SNHLY and CDR2 FYNNEI. The CDR3 loop spans 16 amino acids. In DNA form, the CDR3 reads TGTGCCAGCAGTGAAGCTGCCCCGGGTGCCGGAAACACCATATATTTT. Translation: CASSEAAPGAGNTIYF.

The V gene is TRBV29-1, the J gene TRBJ2-1; tentative D call: TRBD2 (5 bases). V lost 1 base and J lost 5, with 9 bases in between. Germline V lookup: CDR1 SQVTM, CDR2 ANQGSEA. The CDR3 covers 13 residues. This chain's CDR3 is CSVEAWTDNEQFF. The CDR3 DNA reads TGCAGCGTTGAAGCTTGGACTGACAATGAGCAGTTCTTC.

This clone was observed many times. The rearrangement links TRBV5-1 to TRBJ1-1; a weak D match, TRBD1 (5 bases). The V end was cut by 0 bases, the J end by 1 base, with 10 bases between. Germline CDR1 is SGHRS and CDR2 is YFSETQ. The CDR3 consists of 15 residues. CDR3 DNA sequence: TGCGCCAGCAGCTTGGGCGGGGCGGCGAACACTGAAGCTTTCTTT. Protein sequence: CASSLGGAANTEAFF.

This chain joins TRBV5-1 and TRBJ2-7; 7 positions match TRBD1. Losses at the gene ends were 4 bases for V and 3 bases for J; bases not matched to a gene: 4. The CDR3 spans 13 residues. From germline, CDR1 is SGHRS and CDR2 YFSETQ. The CDR3 loop is CASSGTDFYEQYF. CDR3 DNA: TGCGCCAGCAGCGGGACAGATTTCTACGAGCAGTACTTC.

V is TRBV3-1 (or the pseudogene TRBV3-2) and J is TRBJ2-2; 7 bases map to TRBD2. The CDR3 sequence is 16 residues long. The J segment lost 4 bases and the V segment lost 4 bases, leaving 9 bases of the junction unmatched. Germline V lookup: CDR1 LGHDT, CDR2 YNNKEL (reference sequence). As DNA, the CDR3 is TGTGCCAGCAGCCCCTCCTCGGGACTACGCACCGGGGAGCTGTTTTTT. Amino acids: CASSPSSGLRTGELFF.

The chain joins TRBV5-4 to TRBJ1-5; 7 bases agree with TRBD1. The CDR3 loop spans 15 amino acids. After removal of 4 bases from V and 3 bases from J, the junction contained 7 bases not matched to a gene. Germline V gene sequence: CDR1 SGHNT, CDR2 YYREEE (reference sequence). The CDR3 DNA follows: TGTGCCAGCAGCCTCGACAGGGAACCCAATCAGCCCCAGCATTTT. As protein: CASSLDREPNQPQHF.

This clone was seen only a few times. V is TRBV5-1 and J is TRBJ2-7; weak D call: TRBD1 (8 bases). With 2 bases removed from V and 6 bases from J, the gap between germline ends came to 12 bases. The CDR3 contains 13 residues. CDR1 and CDR2 from the germline V gene are SGHRS and YFSETQ. For the CDR3, the DNA is TGCGCCAGCAGCTTACAGGGGGAGGGCGAGCAGTACTTC. Translation: CASSLQGEGEQYF.

V and J are TRBV6-5 and TRBJ2-5, with a tentative D call TRBD1 (6 bases). In germline, CDR1 is MNHEY, CDR2 SVGAGI. The CDR3 is 15 residues long. The V end was cut by 5 bases, the J end by 4 bases, with 17 bases between. CDR3 protein: CASSPDLTGRETQYF. The CDR3 region has the DNA TGTGCCAGCAGTCCCGACCTGACAGGTCGAGAGACCCAGTACTTC.

The rearrangement uses TRBV19 and TRBJ2-5; D remains ambiguous. Germline CDR1 and CDR2: LNHDA and SQIVND (reference sequence). The CDR3 has 12 residues. V was cut by 5 bases and J by 1 base, with 5 bases left in between. The CDR3 protein is CASSQVQETQYF. The CDR3 coding sequence is TGTGCCAGTAGTCAGGTCCAAGAGACCCAGTACTTC.

The chain joins TRBV28 to TRBJ1-4; D gene unclear. Germline V gene data show CDR1 as MDHEN and CDR2 as SYDVKM. Trimming stripped 4 bases from V and 4 bases from J, with 7 bases between. CDR3 length: 13 amino acids. This chain's CDR3 is CASSWQFNEKLFF. For the CDR3, the DNA is TGTGCCAGCAGTTGGCAGTTTAATGAAAAACTGTTTTTT.

The gene calls are TRBV7-3 and TRBJ1-2; possible D gene TRBD1, 5 bases. In germline, CDR1 is SGHTA, CDR2 FQGTGA. V lost 5 bases to trimming and J lost 3 bases, with 13 bases between them. This CDR3 is built from 14 residues. This CDR3 is CASSKRGTDYGYTF. The CDR3 DNA reads as TGTGCCAGCAGCAAGCGCGGGACGGACTATGGCTACACCTTC.

V gene TRBV3-1 (or the pseudogene TRBV3-2) combines with J gene TRBJ1-4; D remains ambiguous. The germline CDR1 and CDR2 sequences are LGHDT and YNNKEL (reference sequence). Deletions cut 1 base from V and 8 bases from J, with 8 bases between. This CDR3 comprises 13 residues. In nucleotides, the CDR3 is TGTGCCAGCAGCCAAGTGGCCCGAGAAAAACTGTTTTTT. Protein product: CASSQVAREKLFF.

V usage is TRBV4-1 and J usage is TRBJ2-7, with 8 bases that match TRBD2. Germline trimming cut 0 bases from V and 4 bases from J; bases unmatched to any gene: 8. The length of the CDR3 is 16 residues. The germline V gene encodes CDR1 MGHRA and CDR2 YSYEKL. DNA for the CDR3: TGCGCCAGCAGCCAAGAAGAGCGGGAGCGGGCATACGAGCAGTACTTC. It codes for CASSQEERERAYEQYF.

The chain combines TRBV19 with TRBJ1-5; D remains unclear. Between the trimmed V and J ends, which lost 7 bases and 11 bases, there was a span of 21 bases. The germline V gene has CDR1 LNHDA and CDR2 SQIVND (reference sequence). CDR3 size: 14 residues. CDR3 region: CASKRELSNGAQHF. Written as DNA, the CDR3 is TGTGCCAGTAAGAGGGAACTTAGCAACGGGGCCCAGCATTTT.

The rearrangement joins TRBV9 to TRBJ1-6, with D maybe TRBD1 (6 bases). This CDR3 contains 14 residues. The germline V gene encodes CDR1 SGDLS and CDR2 YYNGEE. V lost 0 bases and J lost 10, with 11 bases in between. The chain's CDR3 is CASSVAGRGSPLHF. The CDR3 bases are TGTGCCAGCAGCGTAGCGGGAAGGGGGTCACCCCTCCACTTT.

CDR3 coding DNA: TGTGCTAGTGGCCGGAGTAGGTACCAAGAGACCCAGTACTTC. It yields the protein CASGRSRYQETQYF. This chain connects TRBV12-5 to TRBJ2-5; no definite D call. CDR1 is LGHNT and CDR2 is FRNRAP in the germline V gene. Trimming shortened V by 6 bases and J by 0 bases, and 11 bases separated the two germline ends. The CDR3 is made up of 14 amino acids.